One T cell receptor beta chain is described in this entry. This sample was taken from a study of blood T cell repertoires in COVID-19. In the study overall: Spain, Italy and the United States supplied samples that represented acute and convalescent COVID-19. PBMCs, B-cell-depleted T cells, or T cells provided the cDNA or gDNA that made up the material.

Enrolled through a virtual design, the participants were between about 18 and 100 years of age and came from under 25 US areas. Grouping used clinical history reported by participants in a survey and questionnaire. The length of the CDR3 is 20 residues. V gave up 6 bases and J gave up 7 bases; unmatched junction bases: 27. Germline lookup yields CDR1 PRHDT and CDR2 FYEKMQ (reference sequence). Profiling relied on immunoSEQ multiplex PCR, and the TCRdb table lists in-frame clones only, not all of them. The sample includes 300,000 to 500,000 clones, around 87% of them seen just once. The sequencing input was PBMCs or T cells enriched from blood (not recorded which). The rearrangement uses TRBV13 and TRBJ1-2; TRBD1 matches 9 bases. This clonotype was sampled from a woman in her thirties with acute COVID-19. Here the CDR3 reads CASSFYPGDRDRVTSVGYTF. The DNA of the CDR3 is TGTGCCAGCAGTTTTTACCCCGGGGACAGGGACAGGGTAACCTCTGTTGGCTACACCTTC.